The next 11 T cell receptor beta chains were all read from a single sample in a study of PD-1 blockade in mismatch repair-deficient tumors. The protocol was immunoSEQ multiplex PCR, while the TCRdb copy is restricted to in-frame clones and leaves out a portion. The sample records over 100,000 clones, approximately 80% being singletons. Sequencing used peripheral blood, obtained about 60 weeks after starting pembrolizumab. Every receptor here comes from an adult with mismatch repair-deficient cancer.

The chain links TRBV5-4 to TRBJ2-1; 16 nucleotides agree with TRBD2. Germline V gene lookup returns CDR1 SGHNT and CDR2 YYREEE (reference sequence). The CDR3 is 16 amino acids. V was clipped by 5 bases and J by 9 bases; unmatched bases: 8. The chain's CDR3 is CASRTGLAGGGSEQFF. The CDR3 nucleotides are TGTGCCAGCAGAACGGGACTAGCGGGAGGGGGGAGTGAGCAGTTCTTC.

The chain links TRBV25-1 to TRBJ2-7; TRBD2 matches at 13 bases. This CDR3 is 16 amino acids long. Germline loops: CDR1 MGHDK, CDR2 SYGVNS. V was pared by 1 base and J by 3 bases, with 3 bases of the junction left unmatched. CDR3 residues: CASSELGLAGDYEQYF. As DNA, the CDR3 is TGTGCCAGCAGTGAATTAGGACTAGCGGGAGACTACGAGCAGTACTTC.

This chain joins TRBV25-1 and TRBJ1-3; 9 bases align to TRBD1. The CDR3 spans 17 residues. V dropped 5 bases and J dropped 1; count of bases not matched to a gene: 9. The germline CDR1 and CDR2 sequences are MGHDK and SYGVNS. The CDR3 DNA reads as TGTGCCAGCAGTTACGGGACAGGGAGGAGTTCTGGAAACACCATATATTTT. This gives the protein CASSYGTGRSSGNTIYF. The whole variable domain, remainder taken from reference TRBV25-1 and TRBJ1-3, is EADIYQTPRYLVIGTGKKITLECSQTMGHDKMYWYQQDPGMELHLIHYSYGVNSTEKGDLSSESTVSRIRTEHFPLTLESARPSHTSQYLCASSYGTGRSSGNTIYFGEGSWLTVV.

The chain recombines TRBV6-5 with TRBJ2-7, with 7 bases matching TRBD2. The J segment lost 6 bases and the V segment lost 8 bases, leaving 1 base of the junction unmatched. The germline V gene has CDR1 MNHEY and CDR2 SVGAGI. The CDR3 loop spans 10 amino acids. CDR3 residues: CASVAGEQYF. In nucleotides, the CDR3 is TGTGCCAGCGTAGCGGGCGAGCAGTACTTC.

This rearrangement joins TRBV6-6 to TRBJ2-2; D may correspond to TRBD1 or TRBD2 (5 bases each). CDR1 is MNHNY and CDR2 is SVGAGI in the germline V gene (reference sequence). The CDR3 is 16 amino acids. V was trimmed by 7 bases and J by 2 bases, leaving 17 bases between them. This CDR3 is CASTTSGAENTGELFF. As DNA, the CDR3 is TGTGCCAGCACCACCTCCGGGGCGGAAAACACCGGGGAGCTGTTTTTT.

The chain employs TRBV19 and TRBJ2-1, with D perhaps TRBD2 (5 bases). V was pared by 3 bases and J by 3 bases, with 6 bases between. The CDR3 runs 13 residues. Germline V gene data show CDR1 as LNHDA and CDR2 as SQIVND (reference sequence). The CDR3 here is CASSMGSYNEQFF. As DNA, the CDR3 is TGTGCCAGTAGTATGGGGAGCTACAATGAGCAGTTCTTC.

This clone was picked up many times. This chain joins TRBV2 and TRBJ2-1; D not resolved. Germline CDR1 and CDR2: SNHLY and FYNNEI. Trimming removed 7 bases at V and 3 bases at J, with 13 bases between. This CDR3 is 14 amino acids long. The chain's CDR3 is CASTLLGDYNEQFF. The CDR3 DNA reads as TGTGCCAGCACATTGCTGGGTGACTACAATGAGCAGTTCTTC.

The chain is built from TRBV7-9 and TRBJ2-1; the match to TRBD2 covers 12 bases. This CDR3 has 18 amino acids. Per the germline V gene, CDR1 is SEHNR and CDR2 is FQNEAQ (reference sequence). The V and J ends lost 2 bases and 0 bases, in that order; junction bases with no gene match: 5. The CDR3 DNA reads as TGTGCCAGCAGCTTAAGACTAGCGGGAGTAATCTCCTACAATGAGCAGTTCTTC. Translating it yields CASSLRLAGVISYNEQFF. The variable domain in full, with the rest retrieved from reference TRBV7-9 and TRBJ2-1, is DTGVSQNPRHKITKRGQNVTFRCDPISEHNRLYWYRQTLGQGPEFLTYFQNEAQLEKSRLLSDRFSAERPKGSFSTLEIQRTEQGDSAMYLCASSLRLAGVISYNEQFFGPGTRLTVL.

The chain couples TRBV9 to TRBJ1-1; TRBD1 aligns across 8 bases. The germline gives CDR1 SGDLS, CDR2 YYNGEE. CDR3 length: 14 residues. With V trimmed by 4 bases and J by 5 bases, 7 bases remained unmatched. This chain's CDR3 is CASSPQGARTEAFF. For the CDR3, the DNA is TGTGCCAGCAGCCCTCAGGGGGCGCGTACTGAAGCTTTCTTT.

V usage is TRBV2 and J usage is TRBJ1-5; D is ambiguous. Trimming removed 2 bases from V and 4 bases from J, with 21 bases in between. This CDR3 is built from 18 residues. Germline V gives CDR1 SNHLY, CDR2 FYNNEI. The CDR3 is CASSERRQVGRDNQPQHF. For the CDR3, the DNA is TGTGCCAGCAGTGAACGGCGTCAGGTGGGCCGAGATAATCAGCCCCAGCATTTT.

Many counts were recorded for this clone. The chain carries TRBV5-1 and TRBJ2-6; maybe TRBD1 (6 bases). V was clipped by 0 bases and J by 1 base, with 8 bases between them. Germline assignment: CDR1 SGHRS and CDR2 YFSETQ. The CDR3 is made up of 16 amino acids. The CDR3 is CASSLGQESGANVLTF. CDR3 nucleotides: TGCGCCAGCAGCTTGGGACAGGAGTCTGGGGCCAACGTCCTGACTTTC.